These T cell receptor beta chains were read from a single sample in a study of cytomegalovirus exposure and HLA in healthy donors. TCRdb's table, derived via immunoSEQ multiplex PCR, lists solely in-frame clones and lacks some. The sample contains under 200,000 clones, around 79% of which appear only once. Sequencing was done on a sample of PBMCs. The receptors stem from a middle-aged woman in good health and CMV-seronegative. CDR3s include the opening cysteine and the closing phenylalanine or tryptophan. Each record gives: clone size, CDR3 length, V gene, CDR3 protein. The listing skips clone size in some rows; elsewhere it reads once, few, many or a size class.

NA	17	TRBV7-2	CASSSDLGSGRGGEQYF
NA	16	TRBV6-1	CASSEGGGGAPYEQFF
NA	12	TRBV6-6	CASSLEDEKLFF
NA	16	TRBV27	CASSPTGGGMNTEAFF
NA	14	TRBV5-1	CASSLAGLSETQYF
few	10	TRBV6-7	CASNPRPLHF
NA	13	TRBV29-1	CSVSQGTGNTIYF
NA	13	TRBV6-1	CASQDSFLREQYF
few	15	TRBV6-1	CASMGDRTHYNEQFF
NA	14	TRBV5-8	CASSIGTVSSPLHF
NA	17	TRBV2	CASRPRPGTGEHYGYTF
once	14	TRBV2	CASNKDRNTDTQYF
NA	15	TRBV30	CAWSEGLTGGETQYF
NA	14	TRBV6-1	CASSPPTTGVIAFF
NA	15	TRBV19	CASSTLRTAPYEQYF
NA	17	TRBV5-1	CASSLGQGGVLNTEAFF
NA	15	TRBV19	CASSTNRVSGNTIYF
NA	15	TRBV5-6	CASSLAGGVSQPQHF
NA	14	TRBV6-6	CASSYSIQGYGYTF
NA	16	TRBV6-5	CASSSRGLAEQETQYF
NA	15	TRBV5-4	CASSFSGRVTGELFF
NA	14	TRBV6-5	CASSYLAGWETQYF
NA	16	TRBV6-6	CASSYRGGFSGNTIYF